This T cell receptor (beta chain) was captured in a study of cytomegalovirus exposure and HLA in healthy donors. The CDR3 has 14 amino acids. Trimming shortened V by 3 bases and J by 5 bases, and 13 bases separated the two germline ends. CDR1 KGHSH and CDR2 LQKENI come from the germline V gene. The PCR had 60 Vbeta and 13 Jbeta primers. Assay used: immunoSEQ multiplex PCR; TCRdb lists only in-frame clones, some missing. The sample includes 200,000 to 250,000 clones, approximately 85% of them seen just once. The chain links TRBV18 to TRBJ1-2; the D gene is possibly TRBD1 (6 bases). Material for sequencing was PBMCs. The clonotype comes from a woman aged 40 to 55 in good health and CMV-seronegative. CDR3 nucleotide sequence: TGTGCCAGCTCACCGGAACAGGGTTTGTATGGCTACACCTTC. Protein: CASSPEQGLYGYTF.